This TCR beta chain was profiled in a study of patients and donors after allogeneic stem cell transplantation. The ends were cut back, 9 bases at V and 5 bases at J, with 4 bases in the middle. Germline V CDR1 and CDR2: SEHNR, FQNEAQ (reference sequence). The CDR3 loop spans 9 amino acids. The sample holds a few counts of this clonotype. TCRdb recomputed calls from the RT-PCR reads with MiXCR, one row per CDR3 protein. This table has roughly 940,000 distinct CDR3 sequences, more than 15% appearing once. This clonotype originated in a human donor who was either an allogeneic HSCT recipient or a stem cell or donor lymphocyte infusion donor (not recorded which). It is not recorded whose cells these are; they may come from a transplant donor. V usage is TRBV7-9 and J usage is TRBJ1-1; D gene ambiguous. Sequences were obtained from blood, either unsorted or a sorted T cell fraction (not recorded which). The DNA of the CDR3 is TGTGCCAGTGGTACTGAAGCTTTCTTT. Its protein is CASGTEAFF.